One sample yielded the 24 T cell receptor beta chains listed below, sequenced in a study of cytomegalovirus exposure and HLA in healthy donors. With 60 Vbeta and 13 Jbeta primers, the PCR was carried out. Produced via immunoSEQ multiplex PCR; TCRdb's table is partial and in-frame only. The table lists 100,000 to 150,000 clones, around 70% of them singletons, with 2.9% in the top ten. Specimen: PBMCs. The receptors stem from a human donor in good health.

This clone was picked up a small number of times. As DNA, the CDR3 is TGTGCCAGCAGCGGCGAAGGATTGACAGGGGGCTATGGCTACACCTTC. Protein: CASSGEGLTGGYGYTF. This chain links TRBV9 with TRBJ1-2, with 9 positions matching TRBD1. From germline, CDR1 is SGDLS and CDR2 YYNGEE. This CDR3 comprises 16 residues. The V and J ends lost 3 bases and 4 bases, in that order; junction bases with no gene match: 10.

The chain has TRBV28 and TRBJ2-7, with D perhaps TRBD2 (6 bases). Germline V gives CDR1 MDHEN, CDR2 SYDVKM. The CDR3 runs 14 residues. V was shortened by 2 bases and J by 2 bases, with 10 bases between the two germline ends. CDR3 nucleotide sequence: TGTGCCAGCAGTTTAGTGGGAGGCCCCTACGAGCAGTACTTC. It codes for CASSLVGGPYEQYF. Full variable domain (remainder filled in from reference TRBV28 and TRBJ2-7): DVKVTQSSRYLVKRTGEKVFLECVQDMDHENMFWYRQDPGLGLRLIYFSYDVKMKEKGDIPEGYSVSREKKERFSLILESASTNQTSMYLCASSLVGGPYEQYFGPGTRLTVT.

V is TRBV2 and J is TRBJ2-1; D perhaps matches TRBD2 (6 bases). The germline CDR1 and CDR2 sequences are SNHLY and FYNNEI. Trimming removed 6 bases at V and 5 bases at J, with 11 bases between. The CDR3 covers 13 residues. The CDR3 is CASRSGRDNEQFF. For the CDR3, the DNA is TGTGCCAGCAGGAGCGGGCGAGACAATGAGCAGTTCTTC.

The chain recombines TRBV5-1 with TRBJ2-7, with D possibly TRBD1 on 6 matching bases. V was shortened by 1 base and J by 4 bases, with 12 bases between the two germline ends. The germline V gene has CDR1 SGHRS and CDR2 YFSETQ. The length of the CDR3 is 14 residues. The chain's CDR3 is CASSLLQGMYEQYF. For the CDR3, the DNA is TGCGCCAGCAGCTTGCTGCAGGGGATGTACGAGCAGTACTTC.

CDR3 sequence: CASSSRQGRAYEQYF. The CDR3 region has the DNA TGTGCCAGCAGTTCAAGACAGGGACGGGCCTACGAGCAGTACTTC. The genes are TRBV6-5 and TRBJ2-5; 7 nucleotides align to TRBD1. The J call could be wrong; TRBJ2-7 is a better fit for the DNA end. In germline, CDR1 is MNHEY, CDR2 SVGAGI. The CDR3 length is 15 residues.

The CDR3 DNA reads as TGTGCCAGCAGCTTAGAAGGATGGGGACAGGGAAAGGATGGCTACACCTTC. Protein: CASSLEGWGQGKDGYTF. The chain recombines TRBV7-2 with TRBJ1-2; TRBD1 agrees at 9 bases. The ends lost 1 base at V and 6 bases at J; junction bases unmatched: 12. The CDR3 covers 17 residues. The germline gives CDR1 SGHTA, CDR2 FQGNSA.

The chain employs TRBV5-4 and TRBJ2-7; 7 bases are a match to TRBD1. The CDR3 consists of 15 residues. V lost 4 bases and J lost 0; bases outside the gene matches: 7. Germline V lookup: CDR1 SGHNT, CDR2 YYREEE (reference sequence). CDR3 protein: CASSPVAGGSYEQYF. CDR3 nucleotides: TGTGCCAGCAGCCCGGTCGCAGGGGGCTCCTACGAGCAGTACTTC.

The chain has TRBV7-2 and TRBJ2-5; D is possibly TRBD1 (5 bases). The V end lost 10 bases, the J end lost 4 bases, and 16 bases lay between the germline ends. This CDR3 spans 13 amino acids. Germline V gene sequence: CDR1 SGHTA, CDR2 FQGNSA. The CDR3 here is CATRTGLGETQYF. The CDR3, as DNA: TGTGCCACTCGAACAGGTCTGGGAGAGACCCAGTACTTC.

The J gene is TRBJ2-2, the V gene TRBV9; 9 bases are a match to TRBD2. V shed 0 bases and J 1 base; nucleotides not matched to a gene: 13. Germline V gene data show CDR1 as SGDLS and CDR2 as YYNGEE. CDR3 length equals 20 residues. This CDR3 reads CASSVDRGGAVGVNTGELFF. In DNA, the CDR3 is TGTGCCAGCAGCGTAGATCGCGGGGGGGCCGTTGGTGTGAACACCGGGGAGCTGTTTTTT.

This chain connects TRBV30 to TRBJ1-3, with 8 bases lining up with TRBD1. The CDR3 covers 15 residues. Germline CDR1 is GTSNPN and CDR2 is SVGIG (reference sequence). J gave up 3 bases and V 3 bases, and 7 bases lay outside the gene matches. The CDR3 is CAWRAGQGSGNTIYF. For the CDR3, the DNA is TGTGCCTGGAGGGCAGGACAGGGTAGTGGAAACACCATATATTTT.

CDR3 sequence reads: CASSKQGQANSPLHF. The DNA of the CDR3 is TGTGCCAGCAGCAAACAGGGCCAAGCAAATTCACCCCTCCACTTT. The rearrangement joins TRBV21-1 to TRBJ1-6; no DNA check was done on the table's D call, TRBD1. TRBV21-1 is labeled a pseudogene. The CDR3 runs to 15 residues.

This chain connects TRBV4-1 to TRBJ2-4, with a possible D match to TRBD2 (7 bases). The ends were cut back, 1 base at V and 6 bases at J, with 19 bases in the middle. Germline V gene lookup returns CDR1 MGHRA and CDR2 YSYEKL. This CDR3 has 17 residues. CDR3 DNA sequence: TGCGCCAGCAGCCAAGTGCTGGCGGGGGCCCCTTTAAACATTCAGTACTTC. Translated: CASSQVLAGAPLNIQYF.

This clone was seen a handful of times. The V and J genes are TRBV5-1 and TRBJ1-4; D remains ambiguous. V lost 4 bases and J 3 bases, leaving 16 bases between the germline ends. Germline CDR1 is SGHRS and CDR2 is YFSETQ. This CDR3 region has 16 residues. CDR3 nucleotide sequence: TGCGCCAGCAGCGCACCCTCCCGGGGAGCTAATGAAAAACTGTTTTTT. Its translation is CASSAPSRGANEKLFF.

V usage is TRBV5-1 and J usage is TRBJ2-5, with D unresolved. Germline values: CDR1 SGHRS, CDR2 YFSETQ. Trimming removed 0 bases from V and 1 base from J, with 7 bases in between. This CDR3 comprises 14 residues. The CDR3 is CASSLAMAQETQYF. CDR3 nucleotide sequence: TGCGCCAGCAGCTTGGCCATGGCCCAAGAGACCCAGTACTTC.

V is TRBV6-6 and J is TRBJ1-1; D may be TRBD1 (6 bases). Germline V gene data show CDR1 as MNHNY and CDR2 as SVGAGI (reference sequence). The ends were cut back, 8 bases at V and 0 bases at J, with 10 bases in the middle. This CDR3 has 13 amino acids. This CDR3 reads CASYGQMNTEAFF. CDR3 in DNA: TGTGCCAGCTATGGACAGATGAACACTGAAGCTTTCTTT.

This rearrangement joins TRBV6-5 to TRBJ1-1; 7 bases match TRBD1. The CDR3 totals 14 residues. Losses at the gene ends were 7 bases for V and 1 base for J; bases not matched to a gene: 6. Looked up from germline, CDR1 is MNHEY and CDR2 is SVGAGI. The CDR3 here is CASTIHRGNTEAFF. The CDR3 nucleotides read TGTGCCAGCACCATCCACAGGGGGAACACTGAAGCTTTCTTT.

This CDR3 reads CASSPPGGGAFGGEQFF. CDR3 coding DNA: TGTGCCAGCTCACCACCTGGCGGGGGGGCCTTTGGCGGTGAGCAGTTCTTC. This chain links TRBV18 with TRBJ2-1, with 9 positions matching TRBD2. The CDR3 extends over 17 amino acids. Germline CDR1 KGHSH, CDR2 LQKENI. J was trimmed by 9 bases and V by 0 bases; bases with no gene match: 12.

This clone was picked up one time. The CDR3 spells CASSRDRRIEPQHF. CDR3 bases: TGTGCCAGCTCACGGGACAGGAGGATCGAGCCCCAGCATTTT. V gene TRBV18 combines with J gene TRBJ1-5, with 8 bases that match TRBD1. Losses at the gene ends were 4 bases for V and 8 bases for J; bases not matched to a gene: 7. Per the germline V gene, CDR1 is KGHSH and CDR2 is LQKENI. CDR3 length: 14 amino acids.

The count of this clone is one. The chain has TRBV2 and TRBJ1-6; D is perhaps TRBD1 (5 bases). Germline CDR1 is SNHLY and CDR2 is FYNNEI. Trimming removed 10 bases at V and 6 bases at J, with 22 bases between. The CDR3 sequence is 16 residues long. CDR3 sequence: CATDLTTAGVNSPLHF. DNA of the CDR3: TGTGCCACCGACTTGACGACAGCGGGGGTTAATTCACCCCTCCACTTT.

The genes are TRBV28 and TRBJ1-3; D gene uncertain. The CDR3 sequence is 15 residues long. CDR1 is MDHEN and CDR2 is SYDVKM in the germline V gene. V lost 5 bases and J lost 0, with 11 bases in between. The CDR3 reads CASSHPGISGNTIYF. As DNA, the CDR3 is TGTGCCAGCAGTCATCCGGGAATCTCTGGAAACACCATATATTTT.

The rearrangement links TRBV11-2 to TRBJ1-3; 10 bases fit TRBD1. The V segment lost 5 bases and the J segment 7 bases; nucleotides outside the gene matches: 2. The CDR3 loop spans 13 amino acids. Germline V gene lookup returns CDR1 SGHAT and CDR2 FQNNGV. In DNA form, the CDR3 reads TGTGCCAGCAGCCTGGGACAGGGGAACACCATATATTTT. Protein: CASSLGQGNTIYF. Using reference TRBV11-2 and TRBJ1-3 for the parts outside the CDR3, the full variable domain is EAGVAQSPRYKIIEKRQSVAFWCNPISGHATLYWYQQILGQGPKLLIQFQNNGVVDDSQLPKDRFSAERLKGVDSTLKIQPAKLEDSAVYLCASSLGQGNTIYFGEGSWLTVV.

The DNA for the CDR3 is TGTGCCAGCAGCGTATATGGACGAGGGACCTACAATGAGCAGTTCTTC. It is translated as CASSVYGRGTYNEQFF. The chain carries TRBV9 and TRBJ2-1; TRBD2 is a possible D gene (5 bases). Germline V gene data show CDR1 as SGDLS and CDR2 as YYNGEE. This CDR3 comprises 16 residues. Trimming removed 1 base at V and 2 bases at J, with 13 bases between.

This sequence joins TRBV5-4 and TRBJ2-1; D is possibly TRBD2 (6 bases). The CDR3 is made up of 15 amino acids. V lost 0 bases, J lost 4 bases, and 11 bases lay in between. Germline lookup yields CDR1 SGHNT and CDR2 YYREEE (reference sequence). The CDR3 nucleotides are TGTGCCAGCAGCTTGGCTAGCGTTCCTTACAATGAGCAGTTCTTC. This gives the protein CASSLASVPYNEQFF.

V and J are TRBV18 and TRBJ2-7; 10 nucleotides agree with TRBD1. Germline values: CDR1 KGHSH, CDR2 LQKENI. Trimming removed 6 bases from V and 1 base from J; junction bases left unmatched: 6. The CDR3 sequence is 15 residues long. The DNA for the CDR3 is TGTGCCAGCTCCCCGCCGGGACAGGGGTCCTACGAGCAGTACTTC. It encodes CASSPPGQGSYEQYF.